This section outlines one T cell receptor beta chain sequence together with its context. J lost 4 bases, V lost 6 bases, and 6 bases had no gene match. This CDR3 has 14 amino acids. Germline values: CDR1 DFQATT, CDR2 SNEGSKA (reference sequence). TCRdb reprocessed the 5' RACE reads via MiXCR and lists one record per CDR3 protein. The sample has fewer than 50,000 distinct CDR3 sequences; 12% are singletons. This record belongs to a study of early T cells in non-severe SARS-CoV-2 infection. This chain links TRBV20-1 with TRBJ1-1; TRBD1 matches at 12 bases. The sequenced sample was whole blood. The sequence derives from an adult who was a healthcare worker with PCR-confirmed SARS-CoV-2 infection or an uninfected control (not recorded which). CDR3 bases: TGCAGTGCCCTGGGGACAGGGGGCGGCACTGAAGCTTTCTTT. Translation: CSALGTGGGTEAFF.